These T cell receptor beta chains were read from a single sample in a study of chronic HIV infection and antiretroviral therapy. Each CDR3 protein is one row after TCRdb ran MiXCR on the 5' RACE reads. This repertoire shows about 48,000 distinct CDR3 sequences, 15% to 20% found once; its top ten account for 2.8%. Material for sequencing was peripheral blood. The origin of the receptors is an adult who had HIV and had not received antiretroviral therapy, or was an uninfected healthy control (not recorded which). Each CDR3 is given with its conserved first and last residue. The D gene is left open where the match is weak. Size tells how often a clone was seen (once, few, many) or the class of an expanded clone, and some rows leave it out.

>-|TRBJ2-7|TRBD1|TRBV13
CASSPIGQGGYEQYF
TGTGCCAGCAGCCCCATTGGACAGGGGGGTTACGAGCAGTACTTC
>many|TRBJ2-7|TRBD1|TRBV29-1
CSVRRDREWEQYF
TGCAGCGTACGCCGGGACAGGGAATGGGAGCAGTACTTC
>once|TRBJ2-2|-|TRBV6-1
CASSPRLGGNTGELFF
TGTGCCAGCAGTCCACGACTAGGAGGGAACACCGGGGAGCTGTTTTTT
>-|TRBJ2-7|-|TRBV28
CASSSDRYEQYF
TGTGCCAGCAGTTCGGACCGCTACGAGCAGTACTTC
>few|TRBJ1-1|TRBD1|TRBV29-1
CSVQYQGARSTEAFF
TGCAGCGTTCAATACCAGGGGGCTCGGAGCACTGAAGCTTTCTTT
>-|TRBJ1-2|-|TRBV2
CASSTSYGYTF
TGTGCCAGCAGTACAAGCTATGGCTACACCTTC
>-|TRBJ1-3|-|TRBV4-1
CASSQKTARSSGNTIYF
TGCGCCAGCAGCCAGAAGACAGCCAGAAGCTCTGGAAACACCATATATTTT
>-|TRBJ2-5|TRBD2|TRBV28
CATEKSDGRAPETQYF
TGTGCCACCGAGAAATCCGACGGGAGGGCCCCGGAGACCCAGTACTTC
>few|TRBJ1-1|-|TRBV7-2
CASFRGYMNTEAFF
TGTGCCAGCTTCAGGGGTTACATGAACACTGAAGCTTTCTTT
>few|TRBJ2-6|-|TRBV6-5
CASSYSLGAGANVLTF
TGTGCCAGCAGTTACTCGTTAGGGGCTGGGGCCAACGTCCTGACTTTC
>few|TRBJ1-1|-|TRBV6-5
CATWNTEAFF
TGTGCGACGTGGAACACTGAAGCTTTCTTT
>many|TRBJ1-2|-|TRBV24-1
CATSDLDNYGYTF
TGTGCCACCAGTGATTTGGACAACTATGGCTACACCTTC
>-|TRBJ2-7|-|TRBV28
CASSLETYEQYF
TGTGCCAGCAGTTTGGAAACCTACGAGCAGTACTTC
>-|TRBJ2-3|TRBD2|TRBV15
CATSRLAGSDTQYF
TGTGCCACCAGCAGACTAGCGGGGTCTGATACGCAGTATTTT
>few|TRBJ2-5|-|TRBV7-2
CASSLDRQETQYF
TGTGCCAGCAGCTTAGACAGACAAGAGACCCAGTACTTC
>few|TRBJ1-5|-|TRBV7-9
CASSFTLDSTFQPQHF
TGTGCCAGCAGCTTCACTCTCGACAGTACTTTTCAGCCCCAGCATTTT
>few|TRBJ1-5|TRBD1|TRBV28
CASTAGTGSSKAQHF
TGTGCCAGCACCGCCGGGACAGGCTCTTCTAAAGCCCAGCATTTT
>once|TRBJ2-7|-|TRBV27
CAAGSSYEQYF
TGTGCCGCAGGCAGCTCCTACGAGCAGTACTTC
>-|TRBJ2-1|-|TRBV29-1
CSVEASDYNEQFF
TGCAGCGTTGAAGCTAGCGACTACAATGAGCAGTTCTTC
>-|TRBJ2-5|TRBD2|TRBV20-1
CSAPWPSGSKYETQYF
TGCAGTGCCCCATGGCCTAGCGGGAGTAAATATGAGACCCAGTACTTC
>few|TRBJ2-1|-|TRBV21-1
CASSKALGPHRWNEQFF
TGTGCCAGCAGCAAAGCGCTGGGTCCACACAGGTGGAATGAGCAGTTCTTC
>few|TRBJ2-1|-|TRBV5-5
CASSLYQGRNEQFF
TGTGCCAGCAGCTTATATCAGGGGAGAAATGAGCAGTTCTTC
>-|TRBJ2-5|-|TRBV15
CATSREPAQETQYF
TGTGCCACCAGCAGAGAACCAGCGCAAGAGACCCAGTACTTC
>-|TRBJ1-1|TRBD1|TRBV6-1
CASSWTGDVRAFF
TGTGCCAGCAGTTGGACAGGGGATGTTAGGGCTTTCTTT
>-|TRBJ2-2|-|TRBV2
CASKVSGVAGEMFF
TGTGCCAGTAAAGTGTCAGGGGTCGCCGGGGAGATGTTTTTT
>-|TRBJ1-1|-|TRBV28
CASSPTAPPMNTEAFF
TGTGCCAGCAGTCCCACGGCACCCCCTATGAACACTGAAGCTTTCTTT
>few|TRBJ2-3|TRBD2|TRBV6-5
CATSWGLAGWADTQYF
TGTGCCACCTCCTGGGGACTAGCGGGATGGGCAGATACGCAGTATTTT
>few|TRBJ2-7|-|TRBV5-5
CASSFGPPSYEQYF
TGTGCCAGCAGCTTTGGACCCCCCTCCTACGAGCAGTACTTC
>-|TRBJ2-7|TRBD2|TRBV6-5
CASSPGTSLYEQYF
TGTGCCAGCAGTCCAGGGACTAGCCTGTACGAGCAGTACTTC
>-|TRBJ1-1|-|TRBV5-5
CASSSEGPLFMNTEAFF
TGTGCCAGCAGCTCTGAGGGGCCCCTGTTCATGAACACTGAAGCTTTCTTT
>-|TRBJ2-3|-|TRBV7-2
CASSLFDSSTDTQYF
TGTGCCAGCAGCTTATTCGATTCTAGCACAGATACGCAGTATTTT
>-|TRBJ1-2|-|TRBV4-2
CASSQGERYGYTF
TGTGCCAGCAGCCAAGGAGAGCGATATGGCTACACCTTC
>few|TRBJ2-7|-|TRBV27
CASSFTALRSIDEQYF
TGTGCCAGCAGTTTCACGGCCCTTCGGAGTATCGACGAGCAGTACTTC
>-|TRBJ2-1|TRBD2|TRBV2
CASNGLVGNEQLF
TGTGCCAGCAACGGACTAGTGGGGAATGAGCAGTTGTTC
>few|TRBJ1-5|-|TRBV28
CASSFRGGNQPQHF
TGTGCCAGCAGTTTCCGAGGGGGCAATCAGCCCCAGCATTTT
>few|TRBJ2-1|TRBD2|TRBV6-6
CASSSGTSGRYEQFF
TGTGCCAGCAGTTCCGGGACTAGCGGGAGGTATGAGCAGTTCTTC
>few|TRBJ1-2|TRBD1|TRBV14
CASSQDRSYGYTF
TGTGCCAGCAGCCAGGACAGGAGTTATGGCTACACCTTC
>few|TRBJ1-1|TRBD1|TRBV5-1
CASSLRSGGTEAFF
TGCGCCAGCAGCTTGCGATCAGGGGGGACTGAAGCTTTCTTT
>-|TRBJ1-3|-|TRBV28
CASREVGNTIYF
TGTGCCAGCAGAGAGGTTGGAAACACCATATATTTT
>-|TRBJ2-7|-|TRBV28
CASSTQVGAYEQYF
TGTGCCAGCAGCACTCAGGTAGGAGCCTACGAGCAGTACTTC
>-|TRBJ1-1|-|TRBV27
CASSRDRPEQAEAFF
TGTGCCAGCAGTAGAGACAGGCCTGAACAGGCTGAAGCTTTCTTT
>few|TRBJ2-2|-|TRBV24-1
CATSDLGDRPGELFF
TGTGCCACCAGTGATTTAGGTGACAGGCCCGGGGAGCTGTTTTTT
>-|TRBJ2-5|-|TRBV24-1
CATSDLTRKTQYF
TGTGCCACCAGTGATCTCACCAGGAAGACCCAGTACTTC
>-|TRBJ2-3|TRBD2|TRBV7-9
CASSLGASGARTDTQYF
TGTGCCAGCAGCTTAGGGGCTAGCGGGGCCCGCACAGATACGCAGTATTTT
>once|TRBJ2-3|TRBD1|TRBV15
CATSRMQTGGTDTQYF
TGTGCCACCAGCAGAATGCAGACAGGGGGCACAGATACGCAGTATTTT
>few|TRBJ1-1|-|TRBV12-3/TRBV12-4
CASSLGDIRTEAFF
TGTGCCAGCAGTTTGGGGGACATCAGGACTGAAGCTTTCTTT
>few|TRBJ2-7|TRBD1|TRBV4-1
CASSQDQQGALGEQYF
TGCGCCAGCAGCCAAGATCAGCAGGGGGCCTTAGGCGAGCAGTACTTC
>-|TRBJ2-1|TRBD2|TRBV3-1
CASSQGRLAGYNEQFF
TGTGCCAGCAGCCAAGGCCGACTAGCGGGATACAATGAGCAGTTCTTC
>-|TRBJ1-1|-|TRBV25-1
CASTEWGARGAFF
TGTGCCAGTACCGAGTGGGGGGCGAGAGGAGCTTTCTTT
>-|TRBJ1-4|-|TRBV28
CASSLLQATNEKLFF
TGTGCCAGCAGTTTGTTACAGGCAACTAATGAAAAACTGTTTTTT
>-|TRBJ2-7|TRBD1|TRBV10-1
CANLTGSSSYEQYF
TGCGCCAACCTGACAGGGTCGAGCTCCTACGAGCAGTACTTC
>few|TRBJ2-3|-|TRBV21-1
CASSKGRGPTDTQYF
TGTGCCAGCAGCAAAGGCCGGGGCCCCACAGATACGCAGTATTTT